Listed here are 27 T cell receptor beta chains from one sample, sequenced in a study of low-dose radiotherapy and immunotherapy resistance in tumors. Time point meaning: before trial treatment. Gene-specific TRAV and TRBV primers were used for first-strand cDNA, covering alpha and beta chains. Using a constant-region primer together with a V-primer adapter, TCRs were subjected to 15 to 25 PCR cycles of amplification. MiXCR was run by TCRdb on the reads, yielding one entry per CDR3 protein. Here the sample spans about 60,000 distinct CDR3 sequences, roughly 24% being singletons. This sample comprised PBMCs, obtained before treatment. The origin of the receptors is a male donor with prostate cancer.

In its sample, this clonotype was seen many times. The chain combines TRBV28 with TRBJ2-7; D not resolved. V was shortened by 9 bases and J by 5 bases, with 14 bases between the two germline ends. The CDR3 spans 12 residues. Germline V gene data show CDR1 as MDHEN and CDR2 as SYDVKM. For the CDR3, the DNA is TGTGCCAGTGCCGAAGGTAGGGACGAGCAGTACTTC. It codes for CASAEGRDEQYF.

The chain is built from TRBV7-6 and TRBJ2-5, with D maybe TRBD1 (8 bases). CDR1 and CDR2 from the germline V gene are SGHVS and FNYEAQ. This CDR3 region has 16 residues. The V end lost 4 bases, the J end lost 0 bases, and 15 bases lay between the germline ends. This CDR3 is CASSYRGGAYQETQYF. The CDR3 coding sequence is TGTGCCAGCAGCTACAGGGGGGGAGCGTACCAAGAGACCCAGTACTTC.

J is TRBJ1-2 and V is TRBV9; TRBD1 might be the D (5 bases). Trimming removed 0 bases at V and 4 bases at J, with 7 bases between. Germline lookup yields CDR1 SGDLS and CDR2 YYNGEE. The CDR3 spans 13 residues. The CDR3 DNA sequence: TGTGCCAGCAGCGTAGACGGGACCTATGGCTACACCTTC. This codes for CASSVDGTYGYTF.

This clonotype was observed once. In DNA form, the CDR3 reads TGTGCCAGCTCACCTACCGGGACTAGCTCCTACAATGAGCAGTTCTTC. It translates to CASSPTGTSSYNEQFF. The chain carries TRBV18 and TRBJ2-1, with TRBD2 matching over 8 bases. Trimming removed 3 bases from V and 0 bases from J; junction bases left unmatched: 4. Germline V gene data show CDR1 as KGHSH and CDR2 as LQKENI. The CDR3 totals 16 residues.

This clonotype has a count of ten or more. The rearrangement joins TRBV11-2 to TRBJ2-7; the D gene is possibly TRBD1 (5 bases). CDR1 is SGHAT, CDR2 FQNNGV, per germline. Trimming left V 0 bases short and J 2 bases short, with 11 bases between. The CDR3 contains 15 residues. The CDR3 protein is CASSLDAGSPYEQYF. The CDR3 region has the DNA TGTGCCAGCAGCTTAGACGCAGGGTCCCCCTACGAGCAGTACTTC.

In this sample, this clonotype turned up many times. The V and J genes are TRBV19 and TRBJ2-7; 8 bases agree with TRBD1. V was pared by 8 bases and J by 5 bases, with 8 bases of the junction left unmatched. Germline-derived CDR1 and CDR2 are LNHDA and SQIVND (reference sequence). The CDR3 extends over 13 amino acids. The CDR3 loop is CASAGQGPNEQYF. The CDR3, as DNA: TGTGCCAGTGCCGGACAGGGCCCCAACGAGCAGTACTTC.

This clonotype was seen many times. The CDR3 DNA is TGTGCCAGCAGTTACTCGAAGGGGACAGGCCCTAAAGGCTACACCTTC. It specifies CASSYSKGTGPKGYTF. This chain uses TRBV6-5 with TRBJ1-2; 8 bases are a match to TRBD1. The CDR3 covers 16 residues. Germline trimming cut 0 bases from V and 8 bases from J; bases unmatched to any gene: 11. Germline V gives CDR1 MNHEY, CDR2 SVGAGI.

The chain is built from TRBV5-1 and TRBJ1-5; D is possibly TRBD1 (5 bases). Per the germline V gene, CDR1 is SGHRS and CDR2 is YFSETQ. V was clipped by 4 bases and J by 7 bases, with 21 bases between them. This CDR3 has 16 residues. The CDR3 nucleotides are TGCGCCAGCAGCCTGGAACCACGGGGAGGGGACCAGCCCCAGCATTTT. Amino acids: CASSLEPRGGDQPQHF.

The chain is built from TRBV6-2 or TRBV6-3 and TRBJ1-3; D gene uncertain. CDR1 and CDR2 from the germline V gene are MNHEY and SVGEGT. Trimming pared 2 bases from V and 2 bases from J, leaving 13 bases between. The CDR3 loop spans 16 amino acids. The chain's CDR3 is CASSYRTPAAGNTIYF. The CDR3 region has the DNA TGTGCCAGCAGTTACCGGACGCCTGCTGCTGGAAACACCATATATTTT.

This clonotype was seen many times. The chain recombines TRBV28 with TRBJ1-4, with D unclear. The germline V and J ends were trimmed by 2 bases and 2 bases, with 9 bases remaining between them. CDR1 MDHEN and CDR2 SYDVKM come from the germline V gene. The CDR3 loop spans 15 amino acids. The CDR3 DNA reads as TGTGCCAGCAGTTTACAATCTGGGACTAATGAAAAACTGTTTTTT. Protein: CASSLQSGTNEKLFF.

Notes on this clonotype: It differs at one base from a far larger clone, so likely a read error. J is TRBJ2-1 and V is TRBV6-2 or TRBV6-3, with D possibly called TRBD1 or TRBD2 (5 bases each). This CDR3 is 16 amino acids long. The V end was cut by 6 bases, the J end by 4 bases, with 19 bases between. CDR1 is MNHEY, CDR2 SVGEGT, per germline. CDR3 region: CASRIDRLTLYNEQFF. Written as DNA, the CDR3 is TGTGCCAGCAGGATAGACAGACTAACCCTTTACAATGAGCAGTTCTTC.

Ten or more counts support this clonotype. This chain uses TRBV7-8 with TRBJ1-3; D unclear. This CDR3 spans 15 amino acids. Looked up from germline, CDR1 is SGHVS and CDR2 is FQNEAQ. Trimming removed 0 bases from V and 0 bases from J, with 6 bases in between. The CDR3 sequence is CASSLAQASGNTIYF. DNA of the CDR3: TGTGCCAGCAGCTTAGCGCAGGCCTCTGGAAACACCATATATTTT. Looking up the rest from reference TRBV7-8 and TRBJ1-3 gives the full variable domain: GAGVSQSPRYKVAKRGQDVALRCDPISGHVSLFWYQQALGQGPEFLTYFQNEAQLDKSGLPSDRFFAERPEGSVSTLKIQRTQQEDSAVYLCASSLAQASGNTIYFGEGSWLTVV.

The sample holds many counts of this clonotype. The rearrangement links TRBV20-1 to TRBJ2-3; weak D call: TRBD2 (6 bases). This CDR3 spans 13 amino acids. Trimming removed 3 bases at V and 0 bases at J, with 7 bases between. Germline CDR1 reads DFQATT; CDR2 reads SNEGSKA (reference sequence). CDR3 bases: TGCAGTGCTAGTGGGGGGAGCACAGATACGCAGTATTTT. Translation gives CSASGGSTDTQYF.

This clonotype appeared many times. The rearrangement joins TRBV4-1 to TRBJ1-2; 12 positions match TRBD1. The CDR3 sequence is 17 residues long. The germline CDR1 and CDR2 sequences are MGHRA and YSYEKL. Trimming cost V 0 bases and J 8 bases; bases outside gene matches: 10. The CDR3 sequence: CASSQEAGGQGARGYTF. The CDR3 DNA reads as TGCGCCAGCAGCCAAGAAGCTGGGGGACAGGGGGCAAGGGGCTACACCTTC.

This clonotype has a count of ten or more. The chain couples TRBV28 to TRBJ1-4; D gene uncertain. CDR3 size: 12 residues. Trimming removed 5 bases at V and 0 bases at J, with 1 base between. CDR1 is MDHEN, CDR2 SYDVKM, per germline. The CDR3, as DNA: TGTGCCAGCAGTACAACTAATGAAAAACTGTTTTTT. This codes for CASSTTNEKLFF. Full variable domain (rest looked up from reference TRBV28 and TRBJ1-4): DVKVTQSSRYLVKRTGEKVFLECVQDMDHENMFWYRQDPGLGLRLIYFSYDVKMKEKGDIPEGYSVSREKKERFSLILESASTNQTSMYLCASSTTNEKLFFGSGTQLSVL.

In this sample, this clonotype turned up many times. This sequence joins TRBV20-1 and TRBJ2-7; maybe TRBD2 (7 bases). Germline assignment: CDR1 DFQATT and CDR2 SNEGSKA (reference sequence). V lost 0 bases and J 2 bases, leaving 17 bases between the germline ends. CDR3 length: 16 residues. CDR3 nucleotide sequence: TGCAGTGCTAGAGACCGATCGTCGGGGGGCACCTACGAGCAGTACTTC. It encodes CSARDRSSGGTYEQYF.

CDR3 amino acids: CSAKGAGTAKNIQYF. The CDR3 DNA follows: TGCAGTGCTAAGGGGGCGGGGACAGCCAAAAACATTCAGTACTTC. The V and J genes are TRBV20-1 and TRBJ2-4, with D tentatively TRBD1 (7 bases). This CDR3 is 15 amino acids long. V was cut by 4 bases and J by 0 bases, with 13 bases left in between. CDR1 and CDR2 (germline): DFQATT, SNEGSKA (reference sequence).

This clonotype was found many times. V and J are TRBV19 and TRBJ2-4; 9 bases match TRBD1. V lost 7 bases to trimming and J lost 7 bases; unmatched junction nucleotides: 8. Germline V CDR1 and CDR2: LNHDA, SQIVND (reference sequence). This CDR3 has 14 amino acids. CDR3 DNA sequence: TGTGCCAGTACCATGGGACAGGGCGGTAACATTCAGTACTTC. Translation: CASTMGQGGNIQYF.

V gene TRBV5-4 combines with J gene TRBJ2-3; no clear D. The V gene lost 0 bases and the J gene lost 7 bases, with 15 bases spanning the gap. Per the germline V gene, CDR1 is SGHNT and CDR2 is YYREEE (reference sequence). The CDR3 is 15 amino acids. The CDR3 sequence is CASSLEGPVTNTQYF. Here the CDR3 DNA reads TGTGCCAGCAGCTTGGAGGGTCCGGTTACAAATACGCAGTATTTT. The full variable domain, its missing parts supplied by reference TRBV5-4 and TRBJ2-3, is ETGVTQSPTHLIKTRGQQVTLRCSSQSGHNTVSWYQQALGQGPQFIFQYYREEENGRGNFPPRFSGLQFPNYSSELNVNALELDDSALYLCASSLEGPVTNTQYFGPGTRLTVL.

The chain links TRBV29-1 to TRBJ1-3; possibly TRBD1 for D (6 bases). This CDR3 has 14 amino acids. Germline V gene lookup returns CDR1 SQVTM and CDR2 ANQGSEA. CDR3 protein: CGAGQGNSGNTIYF. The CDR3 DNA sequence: TGCGGTGCTGGGCAGGGGAACTCTGGAAACACCATATATTTT.

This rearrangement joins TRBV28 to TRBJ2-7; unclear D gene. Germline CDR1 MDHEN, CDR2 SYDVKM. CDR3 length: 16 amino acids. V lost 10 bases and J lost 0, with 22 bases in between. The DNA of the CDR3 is TGTGCCACATCACGAGTGGACGGACCTCACTCCTACGAGCAGTACTTC. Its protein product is CATSRVDGPHSYEQYF.

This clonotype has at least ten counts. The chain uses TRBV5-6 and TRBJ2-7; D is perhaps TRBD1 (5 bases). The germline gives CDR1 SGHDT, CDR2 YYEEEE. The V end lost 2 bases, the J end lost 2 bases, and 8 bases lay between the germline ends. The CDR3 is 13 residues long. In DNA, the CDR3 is TGTGCCAGCAGCTTAGGGGAAGCCTACGAGCAGTACTTC. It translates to CASSLGEAYEQYF. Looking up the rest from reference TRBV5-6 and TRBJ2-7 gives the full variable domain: DAGVTQSPTHLIKTRGQQVTLRCSPKSGHDTVSWYQQALGQGPQFIFQYYEEEERQRGNFPDRFSGHQFPNYSSELNVNALLLGDSALYLCASSLGEAYEQYFGPGTRLTVT.

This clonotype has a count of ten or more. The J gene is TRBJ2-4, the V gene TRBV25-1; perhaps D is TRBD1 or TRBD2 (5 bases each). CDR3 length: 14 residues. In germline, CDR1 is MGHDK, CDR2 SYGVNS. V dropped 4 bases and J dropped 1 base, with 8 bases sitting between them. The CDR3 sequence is CASSGGVAKNIQYF. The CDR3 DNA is TGTGCCAGCAGTGGAGGGGTCGCCAAAAACATTCAGTACTTC. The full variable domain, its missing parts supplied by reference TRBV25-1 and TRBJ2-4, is EADIYQTPRYLVIGTGKKITLECSQTMGHDKMYWYQQDPGMELHLIHYSYGVNSTEKGDLSSESTVSRIRTEHFPLTLESARPSHTSQYLCASSGGVAKNIQYFGAGTRLSVL.

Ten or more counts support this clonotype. CDR3 amino acids: CASSTPGVAYNEQFF. Here the CDR3 DNA reads TGTGCCAGCAGCACCCCCGGGGTAGCCTACAATGAGCAGTTCTTC. V usage is TRBV11-2 and J usage is TRBJ2-1; perhaps TRBD2 as D (5 bases). The CDR3 totals 15 residues. CDR1 and CDR2 from the germline V gene are SGHAT and FQNNGV. With 5 bases removed from V and 2 bases from J, the gap between germline ends came to 13 bases.

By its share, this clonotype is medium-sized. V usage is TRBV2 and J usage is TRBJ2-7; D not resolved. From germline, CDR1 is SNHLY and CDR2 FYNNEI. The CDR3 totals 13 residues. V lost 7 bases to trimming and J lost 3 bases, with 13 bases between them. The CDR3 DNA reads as TGTGCCAGCACGCGGTCCCTAATCTACGAGCAGTACTTC. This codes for CASTRSLIYEQYF.

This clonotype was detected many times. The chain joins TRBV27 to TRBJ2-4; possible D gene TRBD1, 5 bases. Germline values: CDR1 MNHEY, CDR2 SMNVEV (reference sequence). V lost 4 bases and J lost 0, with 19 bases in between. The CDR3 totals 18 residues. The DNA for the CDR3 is TGTGCCAGCAGTTCCTGGACCAGGGTTCGGCTAGCCAAAAACATTCAGTACTTC. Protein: CASSSWTRVRLAKNIQYF.

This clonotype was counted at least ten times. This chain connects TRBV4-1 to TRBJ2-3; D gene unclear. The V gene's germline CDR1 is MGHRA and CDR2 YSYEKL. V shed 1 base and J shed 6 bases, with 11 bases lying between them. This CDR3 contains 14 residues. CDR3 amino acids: CASSQVAGMDTQYF. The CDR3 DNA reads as TGCGCCAGCAGCCAAGTGGCTGGGATGGATACGCAGTATTTT.